One T cell receptor beta chain is described in this entry. The antigen is not known. The data originate from a study of cytomegalovirus exposure and HLA in healthy donors. Whole-study results and caveats: Researchers reported in a later analysis that a missense DCLRE1C variant was tied to TCR beta V- and J-gene trimming. A later analysis showed that HLA-associated TCR beta chains had undergone more clonal expansion than equally common others. One cluster of highly shared sequence variants probably arose as a sequencing artifact. Later on, an analysis showed TCR association rates differing by HLA locus, with DRB1 the most and HLA-C the fewest.

PCR primers comprised 60 Vbeta and 13 Jbeta primers. TCRdb keeps only in-frame clones here, not all; method: immunoSEQ multiplex PCR. The sample carries 150,000 to 200,000 clones, roughly 84% recorded once. Germline CDR1 KGHSH, CDR2 LQKENI. This CDR3 has 12 residues. Trimming removed 6 bases from V and 4 bases from J, with 9 bases in between. The sample taken for sequencing was PBMCs. The TCR comes from a man aged 25-40 years in good health and CMV-seropositive. The chain joins TRBV18 to TRBJ2-5; D might be TRBD1 (5 bases). The CDR3 region is CASSDQGETQYF. DNA for the CDR3: TGTGCCAGCTCGGACCAGGGAGAGACCCAGTACTTC.